Below, 20 T cell receptor beta chains from the same sample are listed, as sequenced in a study of glioma-infiltrating T cells. Using RNA template, CDR3s of TCR alpha and beta were amplified with iRepertoire arm-PCR. TCRdb re-called the multiplex PCR reads with MiXCR, one entry per CDR3 protein. The profile covers over 100,000 distinct CDR3 sequences, with about 25% appearing a single time and roughly 30% taken by the ten largest. The sequenced sample was glioma tissue, nonneoplastic brain tissue, or PBMCs (not recorded which). The receptor source for this set is a human donor with low-grade glioma or glioblastoma, undergoing nonglioma brain surgery, or in good health (not recorded which).

This clonotype was counted a few times. This chain joins TRBV9 and TRBJ2-5; D is uncertain. The CDR3 extends over 14 amino acids. V dropped 6 bases and J dropped 5 bases, with 17 bases sitting between them. The germline V gene has CDR1 SGDLS and CDR2 YYNGEE. The CDR3 DNA is TGTGCCAGCAACCGACACTTAGGTGGGGAGACCCAGTACTTC. Protein: CASNRHLGGETQYF.

This clonotype was seen ten or more times. In DNA form, the CDR3 reads TGTGCCAGCAAAGTTCAGGGAACCGGTGAGGAAGCTTTCTTT. It encodes CASKVQGTGEEAFF. This chain links TRBV28 with TRBJ1-1, with a tentative D call TRBD1 (5 bases). V was trimmed by 7 bases and J by 8 bases, leaving 20 bases between them. The CDR3 covers 14 residues. CDR1 is MDHEN and CDR2 is SYDVKM in the germline V gene.

This clonotype was counted many times. This chain joins TRBV7-9 and TRBJ1-6; the D gene is possibly TRBD1 (6 bases). The germline gives CDR1 SEHNR, CDR2 FQNEAQ (reference sequence). This CDR3 is 14 amino acids long. V dropped 10 bases and J dropped 7 bases, with 17 bases sitting between them. The CDR3 sequence: CATTLTTGNSPLHF. CDR3 in DNA: TGTGCCACGACCCTTACCACAGGGAATTCACCCCTCCACTTT.

The chain employs TRBV6-2 or TRBV6-3 and TRBJ2-7; 12 nucleotides match TRBD2. The CDR3 loop spans 18 amino acids. The V gene's germline CDR1 is MNHEY and CDR2 SVGEGT. Trimming took 2 bases from V and 2 from J; bases not matched to a gene: 10. The CDR3 DNA sequence: TGTGCCAGCAGTTACCCCAGACTAGCGGGAGTTCGGGCCTACGAGCAGTACTTC. Translation gives CASSYPRLAGVRAYEQYF.

This clonotype was observed many times. The J gene is TRBJ2-7, the V gene TRBV20-1, with D possibly TRBD1 on 7 matching bases. Per germline, CDR1 DFQATT and CDR2 SNEGSKA (reference sequence). V dropped 6 bases and J dropped 2 bases, with 17 bases sitting between them. The CDR3 spans 14 residues. The DNA of the CDR3 is TGCAGTGCAAAGAGGGGGGACAGTCCCTACGAGCAGTACTTC. Residues: CSAKRGDSPYEQYF.

On this clonotype: Sequence at one end of the junction differs from germline and may be a read error. The chain uses TRBV27 and TRBJ1-6, with D unresolved. Germline loops: CDR1 MNHEY, CDR2 SMNVEV (reference sequence). The CDR3 is made up of 14 amino acids. The DNA for the CDR3 is TGCGCCAGCAGTTTTGAACAGTATAATTCACCCCTTCACTTT. Protein product: CASSFEQYNSPLHF.

V usage is TRBV20-1 and J usage is TRBJ2-1, with TRBD2 matching 11 bases. Germline V gene data show CDR1 as DFQATT and CDR2 as SNEGSKA (reference sequence). This CDR3 contains 13 residues. J gave up 9 bases and V 2 bases, and 3 bases lay outside the gene matches. In nucleotides, the CDR3 is TGCAGTGCTAGACTAGCGGGAGGAGGTGAGCAGTTCTTC. It translates to CSARLAGGGEQFF.

There are many counts of this clonotype. The CDR3 DNA reads TGCAGCGTTGGCCCCCATTCCTACGAGCAGTACTTC. Residues: CSVGPHSYEQYF. The V and J genes are TRBV29-1 and TRBJ2-7; no clear D gene. The germline V gene has CDR1 SQVTM and CDR2 ANQGSEA. V lost 4 bases, J lost 1 base, and 8 bases lay in between. The CDR3 has 12 amino acids.

This clonotype has at least ten counts. This sequence joins TRBV28 and TRBJ1-5; 8 bases are a match to TRBD1. The CDR3 is made up of 16 amino acids. With V trimmed by 3 bases and J by 1 base, 5 bases remained unmatched. Germline V gene lookup returns CDR1 MDHEN and CDR2 SYDVKM. CDR3 protein: CASSFVDRASNQPQHF. CDR3 nucleotides: TGTGCCAGCAGTTTTGTGGACAGGGCGAGCAATCAGCCCCAGCATTTT.

Notes on this clonotype: An end of the junction does not agree with germline; a read error may underlie this. The chain couples TRBV6-5 to TRBJ2-7, with D perhaps matching TRBD1 or TRBD2 (5 bases each). This CDR3 comprises 15 residues. CDR1 and CDR2 (germline): MNHEY, SVGAGI. As DNA, the CDR3 is TGTACCAGCAGTAGCCCCGGGGACCCTAGCCACGAGCAGTGCTTC. Encoded protein: CTSSSPGDPSHEQCF.

This clonotype was counted many times. This rearrangement joins TRBV6-1 to TRBJ1-1, with TRBD1 identical over 7 bases. Germline V gives CDR1 MNHNS, CDR2 SASEGT. After removal of 6 bases from V and 0 bases from J, the junction contained 19 bases not matched to a gene. This CDR3 is 19 amino acids long. CDR3 in DNA: TGTGCCAGCAGCCTGCGCCGAACAGGGGTACGAAGCATGAACACTGAAGCTTTCTTT. It specifies CASSLRRTGVRSMNTEAFF.

This clonotype was observed many times. V is TRBV3-1 and J is TRBJ1-1; D remains ambiguous. The CDR3 spans 14 residues. Trimming pared 2 bases from V and 0 bases from J, leaving 7 bases between. In germline, CDR1 is LGHDT, CDR2 YNNKEL (reference sequence). CDR3 sequence reads: CASSQNGLNTEAFF. The CDR3 DNA follows: TGTGCCAGCAGCCAAAACGGATTGAACACTGAAGCTTTCTTT.

About this clonotype itself: The germline gene is not matched at one end of the junction; a read error may be the cause. This sequence joins TRBV6-1 and TRBJ2-3, with 10 bases fitting TRBD2. CDR3 size: 17 residues. Germline CDR1 and CDR2: MNHNS and SASEGT. The CDR3 sequence: CSSKIKEASGRADTQYF. CDR3 nucleotide sequence: TGTTCCAGCAAAATCAAGGAGGCGAGCGGGAGGGCGGATACACAGTATTTT.

Ten or more counts support this clonotype. V usage is TRBV18 and J usage is TRBJ2-2; the D is unclear. The ends were cut back, 5 bases at V and 4 bases at J, with 11 bases in the middle. This CDR3 is built from 14 residues. Germline-derived CDR1 and CDR2 are KGHSH and LQKENI. In DNA form, the CDR3 reads TGTGCCAGCTCAACCCAACCTAGCACCGGGGAGCTGTTTTTT. Translating it yields CASSTQPSTGELFF.

This clonotype was seen repeatedly, ten times or more. This sequence joins TRBV16 and TRBJ1-4; no reliable D call. Per germline, CDR1 KGHSY and CDR2 FQNENV. The CDR3 spans 15 residues. Trimming removed 8 bases from V and 0 bases from J, with 13 bases in between. CDR3 in amino acids: CASRREEATNEKLFF. CDR3 sequence (DNA): TGTGCCAGCCGCCGGGAAGAGGCAACTAATGAAAAACTGTTTTTT.

The V call is TRBV5-5, the J call TRBJ2-4; D is uncertain. This CDR3 contains 15 residues. Germline values: CDR1 SGHKS, CDR2 YYEKEE (reference sequence). V was clipped by 0 bases and J by 3 bases, with 10 bases between them. The CDR3, as DNA: TGTGCCAGCAGCTTGGGTCTACCTCTCAAAAACATTCAGTACTTC. Amino acid sequence: CASSLGLPLKNIQYF.

This clonotype came up many times. The chain joins TRBV6-1 to TRBJ2-3; perhaps TRBD2 as D (5 bases). V was shortened by 6 bases and J by 3 bases, with 28 bases between the two germline ends. The germline V gene has CDR1 MNHNS and CDR2 SASEGT. The CDR3 is made up of 19 amino acids. In DNA form, the CDR3 reads TGTGCCAGCAGCCTTTATCCAATATCCGCCCCCGGGGTTACAGATACGCAGTATTTT. Amino acid sequence: CASSLYPISAPGVTDTQYF.

Ten or more counts support this clonotype. V and J are TRBV4-1 and TRBJ2-7, with 7 bases that match TRBD1. The CDR3 has 14 amino acids. Trimming took 3 bases from V and 6 from J; bases not matched to a gene: 8. Per germline, CDR1 MGHRA and CDR2 YSYEKL. The CDR3 nucleotides are TGCGCCAGCAGCCAGGAAGGGACAGCCCTCGAGCAGTACTTC. It yields the protein CASSQEGTALEQYF.

At least ten counts were recorded for this clonotype. V usage is TRBV5-1 and J usage is TRBJ2-5; TRBD1 might be the D (6 bases). Germline-derived CDR1 and CDR2 are SGHRS and YFSETQ. Trimming took 5 bases from V and 2 from J, leaving 19 bases between them. This CDR3 is 16 amino acids long. CDR3 coding DNA: TGCGCCAGCAGTTATGGGGCCAGGGGACCACAAGAGACCCAGTACTTC. It encodes CASSYGARGPQETQYF.

A few counts support this clonotype. A much larger clone lies one base from this, so it may be a read error. The chain is built from TRBV27 and TRBJ2-1; D gene ambiguous. V dropped 1 base and J dropped 5 bases, with 6 bases sitting between them. From germline, CDR1 is MNHEY and CDR2 SMNVEV (reference sequence). CDR3 length: 13 residues. The CDR3, as DNA: TGTGCCAGCAGTTTATTGCGCCACAATGAGCAGTTCTTC. This codes for CASSLLRHNEQFF.